Included here is one T cell receptor beta chain sequence, with context. Its specificity is not known. This specimen belongs to a study of cytomegalovirus exposure and HLA in healthy donors. Findings of the study overall: Immune exposure information comprised only CMV serostatus. There were several of the most significant clusters that appeared linked to common viral pathogens in a later analysis. The investigators catalogued 150 to 200 TCR beta chains as cytomegalovirus-associated.

PCR employed 60 Vbeta and 13 Jbeta primers. Sequenced by immunoSEQ multiplex PCR; TCRdb stores in-frame clones only, minus some. This sample's table has about 170,000 clones. Between the trimmed V and J ends, which lost 8 bases and 3 bases, there was a span of 14 bases. Germline CDR1 is SGHTA and CDR2 is FQGNSA. CDR3 length: 15 amino acids. The sequencing sample was made of PBMCs. V and J are TRBV7-2 and TRBJ1-6; D not certain. The clonotype was recovered from a woman under 30 in good health and CMV-seropositive. CDR3 nucleotide sequence: TGTGCCAGCGGAGATTTAGACCGCTATAATTCACCCCTCCACTTT. Translated: CASGDLDRYNSPLHF.